A selection of T cell receptor beta chains follows, all from one sample in a study of regulatory T cells in long-lasting Graves disease. TCRdb ran MiXCR on the multiplex PCR reads and lists one entry per CDR3 protein. Here the sample spans hundreds of thousands of distinct CDR3 sequences, about a fifth being singletons. The sequencing here drew on peripheral blood mononuclear cells (PBMCs), taken when the disease was refractory, from a patient treated with antithyroid drugs. Source of these receptors: a female donor with Graves disease. CDR3s leave out the opening cysteine and the closing phenylalanine or tryptophan.

J gene: TRBJ2-7
V gene: TRBV27
CDR3 length: 11
CDR3 protein: ASSLSVNYEQY

J gene: TRBJ1-5
V gene: TRBV6-1
CDR3 length: 12
CDR3 protein: ASSGAGVDQPQH

J gene: TRBJ1-5
V gene: TRBV19
CDR3 length: 14
CDR3 protein: ASSRAQGVSNQPQH

J gene: TRBJ2-1
V gene: TRBV20-1
CDR3 length: 11
CDR3 protein: SARSGRVDEQF

J gene: TRBJ2-1
V gene: TRBV24-1
CDR3 length: 11
CDR3 protein: ATSSGTDNEQF

J gene: TRBJ1-2
V gene: TRBV20-1
CDR3 length: 14
CDR3 protein: SYTPGTEKANYGYT

J gene: TRBJ1-4
V gene: TRBV9
CDR3 length: 12
CDR3 protein: ASSSHGTNEKLF

J gene: TRBJ2-7
V gene: TRBV9
CDR3 length: 12
CDR3 protein: ASSPLTGGYEQY

J gene: TRBJ2-4
V gene: TRBV6-9
CDR3 length: 14
CDR3 protein: ASSYSGGAAKNIQY

J gene: TRBJ2-4
V gene: TRBV11-2
CDR3 length: 17
CDR3 protein: ASSSLPRTSGGDKNIQY

J gene: TRBJ1-5
V gene: TRBV28
CDR3 length: 13
CDR3 protein: ASSLGQSSNQPQH

J gene: TRBJ1-6
V gene: TRBV2
CDR3 length: 11
CDR3 protein: ASIYESLSPLH

J gene: TRBJ1-2
V gene: TRBV5-1
CDR3 length: 13
CDR3 protein: ASSSGTGANYGYT

J gene: TRBJ2-7
V gene: TRBV29-1
CDR3 length: 13
CDR3 protein: SVSIGGVGGYEQY